This TCR beta chain was recovered during a study of cytomegalovirus exposure and HLA in healthy donors. The assay was immunoSEQ multiplex PCR, and TCRdb's table has in-frame clones only and misses some. This sample has some 200,000 clones, with 75% to 95% found just once. This clone appeared once. Its antigen remains unknown. Germline values: CDR1 SEHNR, CDR2 FQNEAQ (reference sequence). The V segment lost 1 base and the J segment 0 bases; nucleotides outside the gene matches: 5. The CDR3 length is 17 residues. Regarding the study as a whole: With high specificity and sensitivity, the classifier reportedly diagnosed cytomegalovirus status. Generally TCR sequences proved uncommon, though certain public TCRs appeared in numerous donors. In vitro checks showed that three CMV-associated chains really do target CMV antigens. Among TCR beta chains, those listed as cytomegalovirus-associated numbered approximately 150.

Sequencing used PBMCs. The gene calls are TRBV7-9 and TRBJ1-5; 8 bases match TRBD1. The source is a young woman in good health and CMV-seronegative. The CDR3 coding sequence is TGTGCCAGCAGCTTAGTCGCAGGGGGCAGTAGCAATCAGCCCCAGCATTTT. Residues: CASSLVAGGSSNQPQHF.